This TCR beta chain is drawn from a study of shared clonotypes between healthy human individuals. V was shortened by 5 bases and J by 7 bases, with 17 bases between the two germline ends. There are 15 residues in the CDR3. The germline CDR1 and CDR2 sequences are SGHDN and FVKESK. The table came from immunoSEQ multiplex PCR; TCRdb's copy has only in-frame clones and leaves some out. The top ten clones hold approximately 1.2% of a sample with about 1,900,000 clones, roughly 94% of them seen once. Concerning this clone: The target antigen is unknown.

Whole-study findings and limits: Large sequencing depth failed to make sorted-subset sequencing complete, rarefaction showed.

Naive CD8 cells comprised CD45RO-negative, CCR7-positively selected cells, excluding terminally differentiated effector memory CD45RA+ cells. Material for sequencing was naive CD8+ T cells sorted from blood. The chain couples TRBV14 to TRBJ2-2, with a possible D match to TRBD1 (6 bases). This TCR came from a man between 18 and 29 years old in good health. CDR3 amino acids: CASSTTTGYGGELFF. CDR3 bases: TGTGCCAGCAGCACTACGACAGGCTATGGCGGGGAGCTGTTTTTT.